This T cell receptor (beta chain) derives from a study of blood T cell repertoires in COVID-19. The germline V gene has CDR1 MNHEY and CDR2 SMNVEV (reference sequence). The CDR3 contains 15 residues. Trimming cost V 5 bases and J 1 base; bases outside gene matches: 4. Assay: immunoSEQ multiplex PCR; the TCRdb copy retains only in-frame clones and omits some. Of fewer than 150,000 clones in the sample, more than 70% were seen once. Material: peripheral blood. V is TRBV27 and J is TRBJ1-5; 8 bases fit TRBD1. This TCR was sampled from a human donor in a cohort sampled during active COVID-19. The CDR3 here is CASSTDRESNQPQHF. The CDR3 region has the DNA TGTGCCAGCAGTACGGACAGGGAAAGCAATCAGCCCCAGCATTTT.